The 8 T cell receptor beta chains below were found in one sample sequenced in a study of blood T cell repertoires in COVID-19 (TCRdb year 2020). Receptors were amplified or captured by the immunoSEQ multiplex PCR assay. TCRdb retrieved this table from immuneACCESS and kept in-frame rearrangements only. Not all clones are present; in checked studies, unresolved V genes account for under half, and no reason is known for the remainder. The table for this sample lists about 240,000 clones; 86% of them were counted only once. More than 9% of the sample belongs to the ten largest clones. Sample: peripheral blood. The receptors originated from a man older than 75 with acute or convalescent COVID-19.

The count of this clone is one. The chain recombines TRBV11-3 with TRBJ1-1; 9 nucleotides agree with TRBD1. The junction had 6 bases not matched to a gene; V was cut back by 5 bases and J by 8 bases. Germline V gene lookup returns CDR1 SGHNT and CDR2 YENEEA. CDR3 length: 13 residues. The CDR3: CASSAGDRAEAFF. The DNA of the CDR3 is TGTGCCAGCAGCGCCGGGGACAGGGCAGAAGCTTTCTTT. Full variable domain (remainder filled in from reference TRBV11-3 and TRBJ1-1): EAGVVQSPRYKIIEKKQPVAFWCNPISGHNTLYWYLQNLGQGPELLIRYENEEAVDDSQLPKDRFSAERLKGVDSTLKIQPAELGDSAVYLCASSAGDRAEAFFGQGTRLTVV.

The chain joins TRBV28 to TRBJ1-6; 9 positions match TRBD1. The CDR3 sequence is 15 residues long. Trimming removed 6 bases from V and 6 bases from J; junction bases left unmatched: 6. Germline V gene data show CDR1 as MDHEN and CDR2 as SYDVKM. The CDR3 sequence is CASRGWTGVNSPLHF. The CDR3 coding sequence is TGTGCCAGCAGGGGGTGGACAGGGGTTAATTCACCCCTCCACTTT.

The V and J genes are TRBV5-6 and TRBJ1-6; D call uncertain. The CDR3 sequence is 15 residues long. V shed 0 bases and J shed 6 bases, with 10 bases lying between them. Germline V CDR1 and CDR2: SGHDT, YYEEEE. The CDR3, as DNA: TGTGCCAGCAGCTTGGCGGGGAACCTTAATTCACCCCTCCACTTT. Protein product: CASSLAGNLNSPLHF.

This sequence joins TRBV6-5 and TRBJ1-5, with D unresolved. This CDR3 region has 13 residues. Germline V gene sequence: CDR1 MNHEY, CDR2 SVGAGI. V dropped 7 bases and J dropped 6 bases, with 13 bases sitting between them. As DNA, the CDR3 is TGTGCCAGCAAGGGAGGTTCAGGTCAGCCCCAGCATTTT. Translated, it gives CASKGGSGQPQHF.

This chain connects TRBV9 to TRBJ2-3; maybe TRBD2 (7 bases). In germline, CDR1 is SGDLS, CDR2 YYNGEE. The CDR3 consists of 15 residues. The V gene lost 0 bases and the J gene lost 4 bases, with 12 bases spanning the gap. DNA of the CDR3: TGTGCCAGCAGCGTAGCGGCGGGGGCGGCAGATACGCAGTATTTT. This sequence encodes CASSVAAGAADTQYF.

This chain links TRBV6-4 with TRBJ2-3; D unclear. The CDR3 loop spans 14 amino acids. Per germline, CDR1 MRHNA and CDR2 SNTAGT. Trimming cost V 0 bases and J 7 bases, with 11 bases left between them. Here the CDR3 DNA reads TGTGCCAGCAGTGACTCGGGCGTGGGCTATACGCAGTATTTT. It is translated as CASSDSGVGYTQYF.

This clone was counted once. Other DNA sequences in the sample encode the same CDR3. V and J are TRBV28 and TRBJ2-3, with 7 bases aligning to TRBD2. Germline V CDR1 and CDR2: MDHEN, SYDVKM. The CDR3 covers 15 residues. V trimming: 2 bases; J trimming: 1 base; junction bases outside the gene matches: 3. CDR3 DNA: TGTGCCAGCAGTTTAGCGGGAGCCGGCACAGATACGCAGTATTTT. Amino acid sequence: CASSLAGAGTDTQYF.

This rearrangement joins TRBV7-6 to TRBJ1-6; 9 bases line up with TRBD1. The trim removed 1 base at V and 11 bases at J, leaving 6 bases unmatched. Germline-derived CDR1 and CDR2 are SGHVS and FNYEAQ. This CDR3 region has 15 residues. The CDR3 nucleotides read TGTGCCAGCAGCTTAGGGGGACAGGGTTTGACACCCCTCCACTTT. This sequence encodes CASSLGGQGLTPLHF.